These 32 T cell receptor beta chains came from one sample sequenced in a study of beta chain features in type 1 diabetes. Findings and caveats of the study: Across all four CD4+ subsets, people with type 1 diabetes showed modestly shorter TCRB CDR3s.

Their antigens remain unidentified. Investigators reverse transcribed all isolated RNA, so they sequenced expressed TCRB transcripts. Produced via immunoSEQ multiplex PCR; TCRdb's table is partial and in-frame only. The data hold roughly 38,000 clones, with around 63% observed a single time. What was sequenced was Tregs from blood. The source of these receptors is a man aged 25-45 years with type 1 diabetes. Some clones in this sample may be carry-over from other donors' samples.

The CDR3 sequence is CASSAPGLAFGELFF. The CDR3 region has the DNA TGTGCCAGCAGCGCGCCGGGACTAGCGTTCGGGGAGCTGTTTTTT. The J gene is TRBJ2-2, the V gene TRBV7-9; 10 bases line up with TRBD2. The J segment lost 7 bases and the V segment lost 5 bases, leaving 7 bases of the junction unmatched. The germline V gene encodes CDR1 SEHNR and CDR2 FQNEAQ (reference sequence). The CDR3 has 15 residues.

This clone has more than one count but fewer than ten. This chain joins TRBV2 and TRBJ1-1, with D tentatively TRBD1 (6 bases). The CDR3 sequence is 14 residues long. Germline-derived CDR1 and CDR2 are SNHLY and FYNNEI. Trimming removed 6 bases from V and 4 bases from J, with 15 bases in between. The CDR3 DNA reads TGTGCCAGCAGCCGGACACAGGGACGCACTGAAGCTTTCTTT. Translated, it gives CASSRTQGRTEAFF.

This clone was seen just once. The chain is built from TRBV4-2 and TRBJ2-1; TRBD2 matches 15 bases. After removal of 3 bases from V and 9 bases from J, the junction contained 9 bases not matched to a gene. From germline, CDR1 is LGHNA and CDR2 YNFKEQ. The CDR3 totals 17 residues. The CDR3 sequence: CASSQRRTSGGAGEQFF. In DNA form, the CDR3 reads TGTGCCAGCAGCCAGAGGAGGACTAGCGGGGGGGCGGGTGAGCAGTTCTTC.

This clone appeared a few times. CDR3 loop: CASSLGLAGGLADTQYF. The CDR3 region has the DNA TGCGCCAGCAGCCTTGGACTAGCGGGGGGCCTGGCAGATACGCAGTATTTT. V usage is TRBV5-1 and J usage is TRBJ2-3, with 14 positions matching TRBD2. Germline CDR1 SGHRS, CDR2 YFSETQ. The CDR3 sequence is 17 residues long. J gave up 4 bases and V 4 bases, and 8 bases lay outside the gene matches.

The rearrangement joins TRBV7-3 to TRBJ2-7, with TRBD1 matching 7 bases. The CDR3 is 13 residues long. The germline V gene has CDR1 SGHTA and CDR2 FQGTGA. Unmatched junction bases numbered 3, after V lost 4 bases and J lost 3 bases. This chain's CDR3 is CASSYDRDYEQYF. For the CDR3, the DNA is TGTGCCAGCAGCTATGACAGGGACTACGAGCAGTACTTC. Drawing the rest from reference TRBV7-3 and TRBJ2-7, the complete variable domain is GAGVSQTPSNKVTEKGKYVELRCDPISGHTALYWYRQSLGQGPEFLIYFQGTGAADDSGLPNDRFFAVRPEGSVSTLKIQRTERGDSAVYLCASSYDRDYEQYFGPGTRLTVT.

This rearrangement joins TRBV27 to TRBJ1-6, with D uncertain. This CDR3 contains 13 residues. Germline V lookup: CDR1 MNHEY, CDR2 SMNVEV (reference sequence). Deletions cut 3 bases from V and 7 bases from J, with 7 bases between. The CDR3 here is CASSFSENSPLHF. The CDR3 coding sequence is TGTGCCAGCAGTTTTTCGGAGAATTCACCCCTCCACTTT.

This chain uses TRBV4-1 with TRBJ1-6; unclear D gene. The CDR3 covers 18 residues. V was shortened by 0 bases and J by 0 bases, with 12 bases between the two germline ends. Germline loops: CDR1 MGHRA, CDR2 YSYEKL. CDR3 DNA sequence: TGCGCCAGCAGCCAAGAGTCGGTTGCAAGCTCCTATAATTCACCCCTCCACTTT. Translation: CASSQESVASSYNSPLHF.

V and J are TRBV5-4 and TRBJ2-1; D remains unclear. The CDR3 loop spans 14 amino acids. In germline, CDR1 is SGHNT, CDR2 YYREEE (reference sequence). Trimming stripped 1 base from V and 1 base from J, with 6 bases between. The CDR3 loop reads CASSLLQSYNEQFF. The CDR3 nucleotides are TGTGCCAGCAGCTTGCTACAGTCCTACAATGAGCAGTTCTTC.

This clone was found once. This sequence joins TRBV11-2 and TRBJ2-4, with 8 bases matching TRBD1. The V gene's germline CDR1 is SGHAT and CDR2 FQNNGV. V lost 4 bases to trimming and J lost 10 bases; unmatched junction nucleotides: 15. CDR3 length: 16 residues. The CDR3 coding sequence is TGTGCCAGCAGCTCAGCGTGGGGGACAGGTCTTTTGATTCAGTACTTC. Amino acid sequence: CASSSAWGTGLLIQYF.

The chain combines TRBV30 with TRBJ1-5; the D gene is possibly TRBD1 (5 bases). Germline CDR1 and CDR2: GTSNPN and SVGIG (reference sequence). The CDR3 contains 14 residues. Trimming cost V 1 base and J 7 bases, with 14 bases left between them. DNA for the CDR3: TGTGCCTGGAGTGGTACAGGCCCAAGCCAGCCCCAGCATTTT. This codes for CAWSGTGPSQPQHF.

This clone appeared a few times. The gene calls are TRBV5-1 and TRBJ2-1; perhaps TRBD2 as D (6 bases). V gave up 6 bases and J gave up 0 bases, with 13 bases separating them. The CDR3 runs 15 residues. Germline V gives CDR1 SGHRS, CDR2 YFSETQ. The CDR3 nucleotides read TGCGCCAGCACTTTGGAGGGATACTCCTACAATGAGCAGTTCTTC. Translation gives CASTLEGYSYNEQFF.

With regard to this clone: One end of the junction does not line up with germline, which may come from a read error. This CDR3 reads CASSRGAGGYGHTF. CDR3 bases: TGTGCCAGCAGTCGTGGGGCAGGGGGCTATGGCCACACCTTC. This rearrangement joins TRBV27 to TRBJ1-2; 8 positions match TRBD1. There are 14 residues in the CDR3. Germline CDR1 reads MNHEY; CDR2 reads SMNVEV (reference sequence).

The chain carries TRBV28 and TRBJ2-5; D could derive from TRBD1 or TRBD2 (5 bases each). The DNA end favors TRBJ2-7, so the J call may be wrong. There are 14 residues in the CDR3. The germline V gene has CDR1 MDHEN and CDR2 SYDVKM. DNA for the CDR3: TGTGCCAGCAGTCCATGGGGTGGGGGCTACGAGCAGTACTTC. Residues: CASSPWGGGYEQYF.

The V call is TRBV9, the J call TRBJ2-3; 7 nucleotides align to TRBD2. The V gene end was trimmed by 0 bases and the J gene end by 9 bases; junction bases not matched to a gene: 7. Germline V lookup: CDR1 SGDLS, CDR2 YYNGEE. CDR3 length: 14 residues. CDR3: CASSVGLALGTQYF. The CDR3, as DNA: TGTGCCAGCAGCGTAGGACTAGCTTTAGGGACGCAGTATTTT.

V and J are TRBV9 and TRBJ2-1, with 8 positions matching TRBD2. The CDR3 runs 15 residues. Germline loops: CDR1 SGDLS, CDR2 YYNGEE. V shed 1 base and J 2 bases; nucleotides not matched to a gene: 2. The CDR3 DNA reads as TGTGCCAGCAGCGTATCGGGGGGGCCCTACAATGAGCAGTTCTTC. This encodes CASSVSGGPYNEQFF.

As for this clone: A read error may account for a junction end that differs from germline. J is TRBJ2-1 and V is TRBV7-2, with a weak D call TRBD2 (7 bases). The CDR3 spans 15 residues. CDR1 is SGHTA, CDR2 FQGNSA, per germline. CDR3 nucleotide sequence: TGTGCCAACAGCTCTACCTTCCGGGGGGCTAATGAGCAGTTCTTC. Its protein product is CANSSTFRGANEQFF.

The V and J genes are TRBV5-1 and TRBJ1-1; weak D call: TRBD1 (6 bases). CDR3 length equals 15 residues. Germline V gene data show CDR1 as SGHRS and CDR2 as YFSETQ. V lost 4 bases and J 5 bases, leaving 18 bases between the germline ends. In DNA, the CDR3 is TGCGCCAGCAGCCAGGTTGGGGGCGCGAGGACTGAAGCTTTCTTT. It yields the protein CASSQVGGARTEAFF.

The CDR3 reads CASSVEAGGTDTQYF. The CDR3 DNA reads as TGTGCCAGCAGCGTAGAAGCGGGGGGCACAGATACGCAGTATTTT. This rearrangement joins TRBV9 to TRBJ2-3; 8 nucleotides agree with TRBD2. Germline lookup yields CDR1 SGDLS and CDR2 YYNGEE. CDR3 size: 15 residues. The junction had 1 base not matched to a gene; V was cut back by 0 bases and J by 1 base.

CDR3 in DNA: TGTGCCAGCTCACCCCTGAGCGGGGGGTTAGGAGATACGCAGTATTTT. Protein: CASSPLSGGLGDTQYF. V and J are TRBV18 and TRBJ2-3, with 9 bases lining up with TRBD2. The CDR3 contains 16 residues. Per germline, CDR1 KGHSH and CDR2 LQKENI. The trim removed 3 bases at V and 5 bases at J, leaving 9 bases unmatched.

The chain uses TRBV4-2 and TRBJ2-1; D might be TRBD2 (6 bases). Looked up from germline, CDR1 is LGHNA and CDR2 is YNFKEQ. Between the trimmed V and J ends, which lost 2 bases and 7 bases, there was a span of 18 bases. The CDR3 contains 16 residues. This CDR3 is CASSQTGTAIGNEQFF. CDR3 DNA: TGTGCCAGCAGCCAAACCGGGACTGCGATAGGGAATGAGCAGTTCTTC.

The chain carries TRBV7-3 and TRBJ1-2, with 8 bases identical to TRBD1. Germline V gives CDR1 SGHTA, CDR2 FQGTGA. CDR3 length equals 14 residues. The V segment lost 5 bases and the J segment 8 bases; nucleotides outside the gene matches: 10. The CDR3 sequence is CASSPSGGPRGYTF. In DNA form, the CDR3 reads TGTGCCAGCAGCCCCTCAGGGGGCCCTCGGGGCTACACCTTC.

The chain employs TRBV28 and TRBJ1-1; unclear D gene. The CDR3 has 14 residues. V lost 2 bases and J lost 4, with 11 bases in between. Germline-derived CDR1 and CDR2 are MDHEN and SYDVKM. In DNA form, the CDR3 reads TGTGCCAGCAGTTTAGGAGGCAAAGGCACTGAAGCTTTCTTT. Its protein product is CASSLGGKGTEAFF.

J is TRBJ1-2 and V is TRBV23-1, with 9 positions matching TRBD1. TRBV23-1 is filed as an ORF, its function uncertain. The length of the CDR3 is 13 residues. J lost 6 bases, V lost 6 bases, and 5 bases had no gene match. The CDR3 coding sequence is TGCGCCAGCAGCGATACAGGGGGCGATGGCTACACCTTC. Translated: CASSDTGGDGYTF.

This clone was observed a few times. The chain couples TRBV19 to TRBJ2-2, with TRBD2 matching 10 bases. Germline trimming cut 5 bases from V and 3 bases from J; bases unmatched to any gene: 6. Germline V lookup: CDR1 LNHDA, CDR2 SQIVND (reference sequence). The CDR3 is 16 amino acids. CDR3 sequence: CASSPWTSGDTGELFF. The CDR3 nucleotides are TGTGCCAGTAGTCCCTGGACTAGCGGAGACACCGGGGAGCTGTTTTTT.

The chain recombines TRBV11-1 with TRBJ2-7; possible D gene TRBD1, 5 bases. Germline lookup yields CDR1 SGHAT and CDR2 FQDESV (reference sequence). The V end lost 7 bases, the J end lost 3 bases, and 13 bases lay between the germline ends. The CDR3 totals 13 residues. The DNA for the CDR3 is TGTGCCAGCACCCACGACAGTTACTACGAGCAGTACTTC. It specifies CASTHDSYYEQYF.

The chain combines TRBV5-1 with TRBJ2-1; 12 bases are shared with TRBD2. V lost 3 bases and J lost 9; bases outside the gene matches: 10. CDR1 SGHRS and CDR2 YFSETQ come from the germline V gene. The CDR3 contains 16 residues. CDR3 coding DNA: TGCGCCAGCAGCTGGAATGGACTAGCGGGGACCGGTGAGCAGTTCTTC. Protein sequence: CASSWNGLAGTGEQFF.

This clone was counted a single time. The genes are TRBV18 and TRBJ2-7; 10 nucleotides align to TRBD2. The germline CDR1 and CDR2 sequences are KGHSH and LQKENI. J was trimmed by 5 bases and V by 6 bases; bases with no gene match: 4. The CDR3 sequence is 13 residues long. As DNA, the CDR3 is TGTGCCAGCTCTCCTAGCGGGGGCAACGAGCAGTACTTC. Amino acid sequence: CASSPSGGNEQYF.

The chain has TRBV18 and TRBJ2-7; a weak D match, TRBD1 (5 bases). V dropped 4 bases and J dropped 6 bases, with 28 bases sitting between them. The CDR3 sequence is 18 residues long. Per germline, CDR1 KGHSH and CDR2 LQKENI. This CDR3 reads CASSRTVGPYTQGSEQYF. The CDR3 nucleotides read TGTGCCAGCTCACGGACCGTGGGCCCCTATACCCAGGGTTCCGAGCAGTACTTC.

This sequence joins TRBV6-1 and TRBJ2-1; 8 bases line up with TRBD2. The germline V gene has CDR1 MNHNS and CDR2 SASEGT. J was trimmed by 5 bases and V by 10 bases; bases with no gene match: 10. The CDR3 sequence is 14 residues long. CDR3 sequence reads: CATRRLAGNNEQFF. The CDR3 DNA reads as TGTGCCACCCGCCGCCTAGCGGGTAACAATGAGCAGTTCTTC.

CDR3 amino acids: CASSTRETQYF. The CDR3 DNA reads TGTGCCAGCAGCACTCGAGAGACCCAGTACTTC. This chain connects TRBV7-9 to TRBJ2-5; no definite D call. Trimming stripped 5 bases from V and 4 bases from J, with 5 bases between. Germline-derived CDR1 and CDR2 are SEHNR and FQNEAQ (reference sequence). This CDR3 is built from 11 residues.

This clone was picked up one time. V gene TRBV10-3 combines with J gene TRBJ2-1; TRBD2 agrees at 11 bases. The length of the CDR3 is 15 residues. V trimming: 5 bases; J trimming: 6 bases; junction bases outside the gene matches: 6. Germline V gene data show CDR1 as ENHRY and CDR2 as SYGVKD. The CDR3 sequence: CAISQTSGAANEQFF. The CDR3 bases are TGTGCCATCAGTCAGACTAGCGGGGCCGCCAATGAGCAGTTCTTC.

This clone was found a few times. The J gene is TRBJ2-1, the V gene TRBV5-1; 8 nucleotides align to TRBD1. From germline, CDR1 is SGHRS and CDR2 YFSETQ. The CDR3 sequence is 14 residues long. Germline trimming cut 5 bases from V and 6 bases from J; bases unmatched to any gene: 7. The CDR3: CASRTGQALNEQFF. The DNA of the CDR3 is TGCGCCAGCAGGACGGGACAGGCCCTCAATGAGCAGTTCTTC.